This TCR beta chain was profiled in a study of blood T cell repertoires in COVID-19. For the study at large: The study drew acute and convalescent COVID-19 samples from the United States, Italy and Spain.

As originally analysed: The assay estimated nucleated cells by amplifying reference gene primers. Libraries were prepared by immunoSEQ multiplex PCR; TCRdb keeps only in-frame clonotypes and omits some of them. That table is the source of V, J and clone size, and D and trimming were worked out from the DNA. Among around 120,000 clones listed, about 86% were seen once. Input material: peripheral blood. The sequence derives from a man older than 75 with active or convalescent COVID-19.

CDR3 sequence: CASSSLGAGTDTQYF. In DNA, the CDR3 is TGCGCCAGCAGCTCCCTGGGGGCAGGGACAGATACGCAGTATTTT. The genes are TRBV5-1 and TRBJ2-3; a weak D match, TRBD1 (6 bases). The germline CDR1 and CDR2 sequences are SGHRS and YFSETQ. This CDR3 is 15 amino acids long. The V end was cut by 3 bases, the J end by 3 bases, with 14 bases between. Full variable domain (missing parts from reference TRBV5-1 and TRBJ2-3): KAGVTQTPRYLIKTRGQQVTLSCSPISGHRSVSWYQQTPGQGLQFLFEYFSETQRNKGNFPGRFSGRQFSNSRSEMNVSTLELGDSALYLCASSSLGAGTDTQYFGPGTRLTVL.